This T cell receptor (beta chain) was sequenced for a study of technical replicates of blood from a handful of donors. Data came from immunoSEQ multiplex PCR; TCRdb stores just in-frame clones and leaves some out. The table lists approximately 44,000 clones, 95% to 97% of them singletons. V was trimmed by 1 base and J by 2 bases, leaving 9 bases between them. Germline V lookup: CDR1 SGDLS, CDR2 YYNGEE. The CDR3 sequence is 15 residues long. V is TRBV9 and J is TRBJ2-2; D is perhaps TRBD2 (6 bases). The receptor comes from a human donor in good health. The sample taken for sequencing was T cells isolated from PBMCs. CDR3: CASSVLGGNTGELFF. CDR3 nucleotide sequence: TGTGCCAGCAGCGTATTGGGAGGTAACACCGGGGAGCTGTTTTTT.